This TCR beta chain originates from a study of cytomegalovirus exposure and HLA in healthy donors. 13 Jbeta primers and 60 Vbeta primers were used for the PCR. Produced via immunoSEQ multiplex PCR; TCRdb's table is partial and in-frame only. The sample shows approximately 110,000 clones, 80% to 90% of them seen only once. The CDR3 runs to 17 residues. Germline loops: CDR1 LNHNV, CDR2 YYDKDF (reference sequence). With 0 bases clipped from V and 4 bases from J, the junction kept 9 bases outside the gene matches. This clone was detected only once. What was sequenced was PBMCs. This chain connects TRBV15 to TRBJ2-3; 8 bases line up with TRBD2. This sequence originates from a woman aged 25 to 45 in good health and CMV-seronegative. The CDR3 reads CATSRDLTSGTADTQYF. The CDR3 DNA reads as TGTGCCACCAGCAGAGATCTAACTAGCGGTACCGCAGATACGCAGTATTTT. Full variable domain (remainder filled in from reference TRBV15 and TRBJ2-3): DAMVIQNPRYQVTQFGKPVTLSCSQTLNHNVMYWYQQKSSQAPKLLFHYYDKDFNNEADTPDNFQSRRPNTSFCFLDIRSPGLGDTAMYLCATSRDLTSGTADTQYFGPGTRLTVL.